The source of this T cell receptor (beta chain) is a study of T-cell memory formation after mild COVID-19 (dated by TCRdb to 2020 to 2022). For context, the study as a whole: TCR sequence clusters from the two donors were found to be largely donor specific. Longitudinal TCRalpha and TCRbeta repertoire sequencing tracked T-cell clones expanding and contracting after mild COVID-19 in two donors. The cohort was made up of two young adult volunteers, one female and one male, who were previously healthy. The full study reports these points: Some responding clones were found in pre-infection memory, which suggests that pre-existing cross-reactive memory T cells took part in the SARS-CoV-2 response. Only a couple of mild cases were covered by the study, and larger cohorts that include severe cases with pre-infection samples were considered necessary. Balanced CD4/CD8 phenotypes were observed for clones contracting from day 15 to 85, whereas a bias towards CD4+ was observed for a second wave of clones expanding from day 15 to 37. Contracting CD4+ clones appeared mostly in the CM and EM memory subsets, whereas CD8+ clones were enriched in EMRA. SARS-CoV-2 specificity was not confirmed for the second-wave clones peaking on day 37.

Sequenced on an Illumina NovaSeq 6000. TCRalpha and TCRbeta cDNA libraries were constructed by 5'RACE with constant-segment primers, with sample barcodes and unique molecular identifiers being introduced. Trizol reagent was used to extract RNA from every sample. The libraries were amplified in two PCR steps, and the second step added a second sample barcode and Illumina TruSeq adapters. Sequencing of libraries was performed on an Illumina NovaSeq with 2 x 150 bp paired-end reads. The paper's processing steps were these. Reads were demultiplexed and collapsed into UMI-guided consensus sequences with migec v1.2.7. With mixcr v2.1.11, UMI consensuses were aligned to TRA and TRB V and J templates and assembled into clonotypes. A clonotype was counted as expanded or contracted only when both edgeR and NoisET called the clonotype significant, with the noise models trained on biological replicates. edgeR calls used a false discovery rate-adjusted p below 0.01 and a log2 fold-change threshold of 1. As an exploratory analysis of dynamics, max-normalized trajectories of the 1000 most abundant clonotypes were examined with PCA combined with hierarchical clustering. Each responding clone was given a CD4 or CD8 phenotype based on the CD4+ and CD8+ repertoires, which had been sequenced separately. In TCRdb, the public reads were trimmed at Q25 with fastp and aligned with MiXCR, with productive beta chains retained. Each record represents a unique CDR3 protein, reported with the most common genes and DNA among its rows. TCRdb's processing, not the authors' own work, is the source of the V and J calls. This sample holds around 300,000 distinct CDR3 sequences; roughly 8% were observed only once. Roughly 23% of the sample goes to the ten largest clones.

For this chain, trimming is 3 bases at the V end and 0 bases at the J end, and the number of junction bases without a gene match is 3. The CDR3 holds 15 amino acids from the cysteine to the phenylalanine. The kept DNA is CDR3 alone, 45 bases in frame from the first base. The CDR1 and CDR2 encoded by the germline V gene are SGDLS and YYNGEE. Ficoll-Paque density gradient centrifugation was used to isolate PBMCs. Concerning this clonotype: The specificity of this receptor is unknown. The sample holds no much larger clone one base away, and base qualities are not on file.

Source material: PBMCs or a T cell subset sorted from them (not recorded which). The chain was built from TRBV9 and TRBJ1-5; 7 middle bases align to TRBD1. The receptor's source is a man between 18 and 29 years old who had mild COVID-19 (a few samples of this study predate the infection). The sample titles of this study are shuffled in the database, so cell type and time point are left out; the donor was told from shared clones. The CDR3 protein: CASSAGGDSNQPQHF. The nucleotide sequence reads TGTGCCAGCAGCGCAGGGGGTGATAGCAATCAGCCCCAGCATTTT.